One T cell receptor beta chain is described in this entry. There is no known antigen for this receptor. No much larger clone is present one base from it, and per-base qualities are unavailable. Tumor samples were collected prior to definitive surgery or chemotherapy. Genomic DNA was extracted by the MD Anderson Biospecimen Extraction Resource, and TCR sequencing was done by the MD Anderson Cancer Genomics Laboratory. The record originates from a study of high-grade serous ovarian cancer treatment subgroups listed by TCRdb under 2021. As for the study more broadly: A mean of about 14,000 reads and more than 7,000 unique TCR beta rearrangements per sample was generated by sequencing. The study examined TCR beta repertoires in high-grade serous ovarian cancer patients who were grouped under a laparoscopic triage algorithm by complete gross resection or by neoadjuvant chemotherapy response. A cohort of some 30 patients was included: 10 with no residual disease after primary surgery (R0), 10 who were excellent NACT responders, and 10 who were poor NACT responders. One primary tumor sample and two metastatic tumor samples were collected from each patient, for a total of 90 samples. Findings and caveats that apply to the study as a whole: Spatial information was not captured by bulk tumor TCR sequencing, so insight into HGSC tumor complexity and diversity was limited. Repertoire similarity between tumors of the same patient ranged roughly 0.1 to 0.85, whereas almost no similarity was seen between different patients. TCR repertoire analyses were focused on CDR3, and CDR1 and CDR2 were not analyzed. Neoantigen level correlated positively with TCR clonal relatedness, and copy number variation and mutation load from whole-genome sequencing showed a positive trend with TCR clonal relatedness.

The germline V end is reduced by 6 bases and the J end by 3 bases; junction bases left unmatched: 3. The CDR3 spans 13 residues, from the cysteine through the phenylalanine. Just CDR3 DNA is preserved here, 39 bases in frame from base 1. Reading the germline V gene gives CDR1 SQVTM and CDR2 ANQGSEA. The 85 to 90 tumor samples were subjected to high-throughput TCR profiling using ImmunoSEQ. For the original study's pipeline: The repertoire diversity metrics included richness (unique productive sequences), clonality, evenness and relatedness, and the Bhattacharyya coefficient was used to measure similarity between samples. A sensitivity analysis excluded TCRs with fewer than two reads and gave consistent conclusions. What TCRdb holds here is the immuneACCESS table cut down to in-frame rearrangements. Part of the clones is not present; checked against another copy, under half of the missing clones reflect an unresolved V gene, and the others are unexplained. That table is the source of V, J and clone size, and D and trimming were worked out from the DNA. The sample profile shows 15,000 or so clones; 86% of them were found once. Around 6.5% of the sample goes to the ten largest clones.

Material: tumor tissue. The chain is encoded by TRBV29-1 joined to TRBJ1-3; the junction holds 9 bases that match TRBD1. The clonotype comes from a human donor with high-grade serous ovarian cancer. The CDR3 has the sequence CSVVDRGGNTIYF. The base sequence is TGCAGCGTCGTGGACAGGGGTGGAAACACCATATATTTT. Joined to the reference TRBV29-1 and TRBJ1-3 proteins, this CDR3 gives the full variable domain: SAVISQKPSRDICQRGTSLTIQCQVDSQVTMMFWYRQQPGQSLTLIATANQGSEATYESGFVIDKFPISRPNLTFSTLTVSNMSPEDSSIYLCSVVDRGGNTIYFGEGSWLTVV.